The clone carrying this T cell receptor beta chain was recorded a few times. What it recognizes is unknown. Deletions cut 0 bases from V and 0 bases from J, with 8 bases between. From germline, CDR1 is WNHNN and CDR2 SYGVQD (reference sequence). The CDR3 has 16 residues. Amplified regions were TCR beta CDR3 sequences from RNA transcripts. When the TCR CDR3 underwent first-round RT-PCR, the HTBI primer set was used. TCRdb analysed the multiplex PCR reads with MiXCR anew, one entry per CDR3 protein. The data contain 300,000 to 450,000 distinct CDR3 sequences, about 14% of them singletons. These data belong to a study of T cells in Graves' hyperthyroidism and ophthalmopathy. Study-wide background: Blood from the periphery was taken at initial diagnosis, before any treatment. Findings and limits, study-wide: Within blood appeared most thyroid clonotypes that had expanded above 0.001.

Individuals with ophthalmopathy presented a Clinical Activity Score of at least 3, a NOSPECS grade of at least 4 and a duration under 3 months. This receptor was taken from a woman under 40 with Graves' ophthalmopathy. The sample taken for sequencing was blood. J is TRBJ2-2 and V is TRBV10-1, with D tentatively TRBD1 (6 bases). The DNA of the CDR3 is TGCGCCAGCAGTGAGTCCAAGGGGGCGAACACCGGGGAGCTGTTTTTT. Translation: CASSESKGANTGELFF.